These T cell receptor beta chains were read from a single sample in a study of blood T cell repertoires in COVID-19. Sequenced by immunoSEQ multiplex PCR; TCRdb stores in-frame clones only, minus some. The sample yields 200,000 to 250,000 clones, more than 75% seen once. The sample taken for sequencing was peripheral blood. The receptors come from a woman younger than 45 who had recovered from COVID-19. The CDR3 runs from the conserved cysteine through the conserved F or W. The D gene is left open where the match is weak. Size tells how often a clone was seen (once, few, many) or the class of an expanded clone, and some rows leave it out.

j_call,v_call,clone_size,d_call,cdr3_nt,cdr3_aa
TRBJ1-5,TRBV27,-,TRBD1,TGTGCCAGCAGTTGCCCGGACAGGAGCTATAGCAATCAGCCCCAGCATTTT,CASSCPDRSYSNQPQHF
TRBJ1-1,TRBV5-1,-,-,TGCGCCAGCAGTCCTAGCATACCGGGACTTGAAGCTTTCTTT,CASSPSIPGLEAFF
TRBJ1-5,TRBV12-3/TRBV12-4,-,-,TGTGCCAGCAGTTTTACCGAACTTCAGCCCCAGCATTTT,CASSFTELQPQHF
TRBJ2-2,TRBV27,-,-,TGTGCCAGCAGCCGGGACTCACACACCGGGGAGCTGTTTTTT,CASSRDSHTGELFF
TRBJ1-3,TRBV19,-,TRBD1,TGTGCCAGTAGTGGGACAGCCAGAAACACCATATATTTT,CASSGTARNTIYF
TRBJ1-1,TRBV3-1/TRBV3-2,-,-,TGTGCCAGCAGCCACACTCACACTGAAGCTTTCTTT,CASSHTHTEAFF
TRBJ2-2,TRBV15,-,TRBD1,TGTGCCACCAGCAGCACCGGGACAGGGATGATCGGGGAGCTGTTTTTT,CATSSTGTGMIGELFF
TRBJ2-3,TRBV2,-,-,TGTGCCAGCAGTGGAAGAGGGTTCACAGATACGCAGTATTTT,CASSGRGFTDTQYF
TRBJ1-1,TRBV7-2,-,-,TGTGCCTCCTCGCGGGCGAACACTGAAGCTTTCTTT,CASSRANTEAFF
TRBJ2-5,TRBV11-2,-,TRBD2,TGTGCCAGCAGTCGGACTAGCGGGGGGGCGTGGGAGACCCAGTACTTC,CASSRTSGGAWETQYF
TRBJ2-7,TRBV3-1/TRBV3-2,-,-,TGTGCCAGCAGCTCCGGTCCTCTCTACGAGCAGTACTTC,CASSSGPLYEQYF
TRBJ1-2,TRBV19,-,TRBD1,TGTGCCAGTAGTATTGACAGGGGGCTAGAAGGCTACACCTTC,CASSIDRGLEGYTF
TRBJ2-2,TRBV2,-,TRBD1,TGTGCCAGCAGTCCGGGACAGGGATTATGGGGGGAGCTGTTTTTT,CASSPGQGLWGELFF
TRBJ2-1,TRBV7-6,-,TRBD2,TGTGCCAGCAGCCCCCCCGAGCGGGGGGGCCATGAGCAGTTCTTC,CASSPPERGGHEQFF
TRBJ2-7,TRBV2,-,TRBD1,TGTGCCAGCAGTAGCAGGGGGTCACCCTACGAGCAGTACTTC,CASSSRGSPYEQYF
TRBJ2-5,TRBV19,-,-,TGTGCCAGTAGTTCTGGAATTGGAGGGACCCAGTACTTC,CASSSGIGGTQYF
TRBJ1-1,TRBV2,-,-,TGTGCCAGCAGAGCACAGGGTTTTGACACTGAAGCTTTCTTT,CASRAQGFDTEAFF
TRBJ1-5,TRBV5-5,-,TRBD1,TGTGCCAGCAGCCTCACAGGGGGACTTAATCAGCCCCAGCATTTT,CASSLTGGLNQPQHF
TRBJ2-3,TRBV5-1,once,-,TGCGCCAGCAGCGCGGACAGTGCAGATACGCAGTATTTT,CASSADSADTQYF
TRBJ1-2,TRBV15,-,-,TGTGCCACCAGCAGGAGGGTAGGCTATGGTTACACCTTC,CATSRRVGYGYTF
TRBJ1-2,TRBV20-1,-,-,TGCAGTGCCCCGGACAGCTATGGCTACACCTTC,CSAPDSYGYTF
TRBJ1-2,TRBV3-1/TRBV3-2,-,-,TGTGCCAGCAGCCAAGAATCTAGCTATGGCTATGGCTACACCTTC,CASSQESSYGYGYTF
TRBJ1-1,TRBV2,-,-,TGTGCCAGCAGTCCCGACAGCACTGAAGCTTTCTTT,CASSPDSTEAFF
TRBJ2-3,TRBV7-2,-,-,TGTGCCAGCAGCTTGGCTGTTATTCGTCCTAGCACAGATACGCAGTATTTT,CASSLAVIRPSTDTQYF
TRBJ1-1,TRBV6-6,few,-,TGTGCCAGCAGTACCCCCCGGGTCGGACTAAAACTAGAAGCTTTCTTT,CASSTPRVGLKLEAFF
TRBJ2-5,TRBV7-6,-,-,TGTGCCAGCAGCTTAGGAGTGGAGACTACAGAGACCCAGTACTTC,CASSLGVETTETQYF
TRBJ2-5,TRBV6-5,-,TRBD2,TGTGCCAGCAGTTCGGCAACAGGGACTAGCGTGGAGACCCAGTACTTC,CASSSATGTSVETQYF
TRBJ1-2,TRBV5-4,-,-,TGTGCCAGCAGCTTTGGGGGGTCCGGCTATGGCTACACCTTC,CASSFGGSGYGYTF
TRBJ2-5,TRBV5-4,-,TRBD2,TGTGCCAGCAGCTCTGGACTAGCGGCAGAGACCCAGTACTTC,CASSSGLAAETQYF
TRBJ1-1,TRBV25-1,-,TRBD1,TGTGCCAGCAGCCATCCGGGACAGGGGGATACTGAAGCTTTCTTT,CASSHPGQGDTEAFF
TRBJ1-2,TRBV19,once,TRBD1,TGTGCCAGTAGTATTGTGACAGGGAACTATGGCTACACCTTC,CASSIVTGNYGYTF
TRBJ2-2,TRBV6-2/TRBV6-3,-,TRBD2,TGTGCCAGCAGTTACCCGGGAGGGGCGAACACCGGGGAGCTGTTTTTT,CASSYPGGANTGELFF
TRBJ2-3,TRBV3-1/TRBV3-2,-,TRBD2,TGTGCCAGCAGCCAATTATCGGCGGGGGAGAGCACAGATACGCAGTATTTT,CASSQLSAGESTDTQYF
TRBJ2-5,TRBV5-1,-,-,TGCGCCAGCAGCTTTAAAGAGACCCAGTACTTC,CASSFKETQYF
TRBJ2-3,TRBV6-2/TRBV6-3,-,-,TGTGCCAGCAGTTCATCAGATACGCAGTATTTT,CASSSSDTQYF